The sequence of this T cell receptor beta chain was determined in a study of blood T cell repertoires in COVID-19. For the study at large: From T cells, B-cell-depleted T cells, or PBMCs came the material, which was cDNA or gDNA.

Using immunoSEQ multiplex PCR, the repertoire was profiled, and TCRdb retains in-frame clones only, with some absent. The repertoire includes around 250,000 clones, roughly 86% of them detected once, and 9% to 15% sits in the top ten. The length of the CDR3 is 14 residues. Germline CDR1 SGHRS, CDR2 YFSETQ. V was clipped by 3 bases and J by 4 bases; unmatched bases: 6. This clonotype was sampled from an elderly man with acute or convalescent COVID-19. What was sequenced was peripheral blood. The chain joins TRBV5-1 to TRBJ1-1; 7 nucleotides agree with TRBD1. The CDR3 region is CASSSGTASTEAFF. In DNA, the CDR3 is TGCGCCAGCAGCTCAGGGACAGCCTCCACTGAAGCTTTCTTT.